Presented here are 24 T cell receptor beta chains from one specimen sequenced in a study of T cell repertoires in cytomegalovirus infection. No antigen has been assigned to these receptors. TCRdb processed the reads anew with MiXCR; each CDR3 protein has one entry. The sample holds around 70,000 distinct CDR3 sequences, roughly 28% seen once. Sequenced here: CD8+ T cells from cultured PBMCs, sampled from culture after CMV antigen stimulation. Receptors originate from a human donor in good health (CMV status not recorded). Some clones in this sample may be carry-over from other donors' samples.

Judged by abundance, this clonotype is medium-sized. The rearrangement joins TRBV6-4 to TRBJ2-3, with 7 bases matching TRBD2. The J segment lost 4 bases and the V segment lost 3 bases, leaving 10 bases of the junction unmatched. The CDR3 loop spans 16 amino acids. Germline V CDR1 and CDR2: MRHNA, SNTAGT. The chain's CDR3 is CASSESSGTSSDTQYF. The CDR3 DNA reads as TGTGCCAGCAGTGAGAGCAGCGGGACGTCCTCAGATACGCAGTATTTT.

This clonotype appeared many times. The chain has TRBV27 and TRBJ2-3; 8 positions agree with TRBD2. Germline V CDR1 and CDR2: MNHEY, SMNVEV (reference sequence). The V gene end was trimmed by 4 bases and the J gene end by 2 bases; junction bases not matched to a gene: 11. The CDR3 is 17 residues long. The CDR3 DNA reads TGTGCCAGCAGTTCCCGGGGGGGCGGGCTAGACACAGATACGCAGTATTTT. As protein: CASSSRGGGLDTDTQYF.

In this sample, this clonotype turned up a few times. V gene TRBV5-6 combines with J gene TRBJ2-1; the D is unclear. V was trimmed by 2 bases and J by 1 base, leaving 7 bases between them. The CDR3 covers 14 residues. Germline V lookup: CDR1 SGHDT, CDR2 YYEEEE. The CDR3 DNA sequence: TGTGCCAGCAGCTTCGCCGGATCCTACAATGAGCAGTTCTTC. Translation gives CASSFAGSYNEQFF.

This clonotype has only a few counts. The chain uses TRBV30 and TRBJ2-7; no reliable D call. The germline V gene has CDR1 GTSNPN and CDR2 SVGIG (reference sequence). The CDR3 runs to 13 residues. With 2 bases removed from V and 3 bases from J, the gap between germline ends came to 11 bases. CDR3 in DNA: TGTGCCTGGAGTCCCCTCAAGGGCTACGAGCAGTACTTC. It codes for CAWSPLKGYEQYF.

This clonotype has only one observation. This sequence joins TRBV11-3 and TRBJ2-7; TRBD1 aligns across 7 bases. CDR1 SGHNT and CDR2 YENEEA come from the germline V gene. V lost 5 bases and J lost 11; bases outside the gene matches: 9. The CDR3 spans 12 residues. This CDR3 is CASSSPGTAEYF. The DNA for the CDR3 is TGTGCCAGCAGCAGTCCCGGGACAGCGGAGTACTTC. Variable domain in full (rest from reference TRBV11-3 and TRBJ2-7): EAGVVQSPRYKIIEKKQPVAFWCNPISGHNTLYWYLQNLGQGPELLIRYENEEAVDDSQLPKDRFSAERLKGVDSTLKIQPAELGDSAVYLCASSSPGTAEYFGPGTRLTVT.

This sequence joins TRBV11-2 and TRBJ2-7; TRBD1 is a possible D gene (5 bases). The CDR3 contains 16 residues. The V end lost 6 bases, the J end lost 2 bases, and 20 bases lay between the germline ends. Germline V gene lookup returns CDR1 SGHAT and CDR2 FQNNGV. In DNA, the CDR3 is TGTGCCAGCAGTCCCCCGGACACGACCTATCCCTACGAGCAGTACTTC. Protein product: CASSPPDTTYPYEQYF.

This clonotype has more than one count but fewer than ten. The chain recombines TRBV10-3 with TRBJ2-2; tentative D call: TRBD2 (5 bases). This CDR3 contains 17 residues. Trimming left V 4 bases short and J 0 bases short, with 15 bases between. Germline CDR1 reads ENHRY; CDR2 reads SYGVKD. CDR3 coding DNA: TGTGCCATCAGTGGTGGACTCCAGATGACGAACACCGGGGAGCTGTTTTTT. Encoded protein: CAISGGLQMTNTGELFF.

V gene TRBV19 combines with J gene TRBJ1-2, with TRBD1 matching 8 bases. V was clipped by 6 bases and J by 2 bases; unmatched bases: 5. CDR3 size: 14 residues. CDR1 is LNHDA, CDR2 SQIVND, per germline (reference sequence). The chain's CDR3 is CASSTDRVNYGYTF. Here the CDR3 DNA reads TGTGCCAGTAGCACGGACAGGGTCAACTATGGCTACACCTTC.

This clonotype was counted at least ten times. The chain joins TRBV6-1 to TRBJ1-6; 9 nucleotides align to TRBD1. This CDR3 comprises 16 residues. Trimming cost V 7 bases and J 9 bases; bases outside gene matches: 13. CDR1 MNHNS and CDR2 SASEGT come from the germline V gene. CDR3 DNA: TGTGCCAGCACCCCACAGGGGGCAACTAGACGTTCACCCCTCCACTTT. This translates into CASTPQGATRRSPLHF.

The V call is TRBV7-6, the J call TRBJ1-2, with D possibly being TRBD1 (6 bases). Between the trimmed V and J ends, which lost 5 bases and 2 bases, there was a span of 9 bases. Germline CDR1 SGHVS, CDR2 FNYEAQ. This CDR3 region has 13 residues. CDR3 coding DNA: TGTGCCAGCAGCGGGGGCAGCAACTATGGCTACACCTTC. The encoded protein is CASSGGSNYGYTF.

The V call is TRBV28, the J call TRBJ1-1; the D is unclear. Per germline, CDR1 MDHEN and CDR2 SYDVKM. Trimming took off 6 bases at V and 1 base at J, with 9 bases between the two ends. The CDR3 contains 13 residues. CDR3 region: CASSPLQNTEAFF. CDR3 sequence (DNA): TGTGCCAGCAGCCCTTTACAGAACACTGAAGCTTTCTTT.

This clonotype was counted many times. The chain carries TRBV7-2 and TRBJ1-1; no firm D call. The V gene lost 1 base and the J gene lost 1 base, with 7 bases spanning the gap. CDR3 length equals 14 residues. Germline values: CDR1 SGHTA, CDR2 FQGNSA. CDR3 region: CASSLDPANTEAFF. DNA of the CDR3: TGTGCCAGCAGCTTAGATCCGGCGAACACTGAAGCTTTCTTT.

This chain joins TRBV6-2 or TRBV6-3 and TRBJ2-2; no reliable D call. CDR1 MNHEY and CDR2 SVGEGT come from the germline V gene. V was trimmed by 2 bases and J by 3 bases, leaving 13 bases between them. The CDR3 contains 16 residues. CDR3 sequence: CASSYALLEDTGELFF. CDR3 bases: TGTGCCAGCAGTTACGCCCTCCTTGAGGACACCGGGGAGCTGTTTTTT.

This clonotype is a singleton in its sample. This rearrangement joins TRBV2 to TRBJ1-1; D uncertain. Trimming removed 9 bases at V and 4 bases at J, with 9 bases between. The CDR3 spans 11 residues. CDR1 SNHLY and CDR2 FYNNEI come from the germline V gene. The CDR3 here is CARAAATEAFF. The CDR3 DNA sequence: TGTGCCAGAGCGGCAGCCACTGAAGCTTTCTTT.

This clonotype was seen a handful of times. The rearrangement joins TRBV20-1 to TRBJ2-3; D possibly corresponds to TRBD2 (7 bases). Germline CDR1 DFQATT, CDR2 SNEGSKA (reference sequence). This CDR3 contains 14 residues. CDR3 bases: TGCAGAGGGGGGGAGGGGCGGGACACAGATACGCAGTATTTT. Residues: CRGGEGRDTDTQYF.

This clonotype was seen repeatedly, ten times or more. The V and J genes are TRBV7-3 and TRBJ1-5; D unresolved. Germline V CDR1 and CDR2: SGHTA, FQGTGA. This CDR3 contains 15 residues. The V gene lost 5 bases and the J gene lost 7 bases, with 18 bases spanning the gap. CDR3 nucleotides: TGTGCCAGCAGCCCTAGGTGGAATTGTTCGCAGCCCCAGCATTTT. It codes for CASSPRWNCSQPQHF.

This clonotype was seen ten or more times. V and J are TRBV7-8 and TRBJ2-1; 16 bases line up with TRBD2. The V gene's germline CDR1 is SGHVS and CDR2 FQNEAQ. The CDR3 loop spans 15 amino acids. The ends lost 5 bases at V and 8 bases at J; junction bases unmatched: 3. CDR3 protein: CASSTGTSGGDEQFF. In DNA, the CDR3 is TGTGCCAGCAGCACCGGGACTAGCGGGGGGGATGAGCAGTTCTTC.

This clonotype was counted ten times or more. The chain joins TRBV7-2 to TRBJ2-1; D not certain. Germline assignment: CDR1 SGHTA and CDR2 FQGNSA. The CDR3 is 17 amino acids. The V end lost 6 bases, the J end lost 0 bases, and 18 bases lay between the germline ends. In DNA form, the CDR3 reads TGTGCCAGCAGTCATGCCGGGTCCTACAGCTCCTACAATGAGCAGTTCTTC. Residues: CASSHAGSYSSYNEQFF.

V usage is TRBV6-5 and J usage is TRBJ1-1; 9 bases are a match to TRBD1. Trimming cost V 6 bases and J 1 base; bases outside gene matches: 0. The CDR3 has 13 amino acids. Germline CDR1 reads MNHEY; CDR2 reads SVGAGI. The CDR3 loop reads CASRTGGNTEAFF. The CDR3 DNA follows: TGTGCCAGCAGGACAGGGGGGAACACTGAAGCTTTCTTT.

Only a few counts were recorded for this clonotype. This sequence joins TRBV19 and TRBJ2-1, with 13 bases matching TRBD2. CDR1 and CDR2 (germline): LNHDA, SQIVND (reference sequence). This CDR3 is 22 amino acids long. V shed 2 bases, J shed 0 bases, and the junction held 16 bases outside the gene matches. The CDR3 sequence: CASSINPGLAGVGGYSYNEQFF. The CDR3 nucleotides are TGTGCCAGTAGTATAAACCCAGGACTAGCGGGAGTGGGGGGTTACTCCTACAATGAGCAGTTCTTC.

The rearrangement joins TRBV3-1 to TRBJ1-1; no reliable D call. Trimming stripped 3 bases from V and 2 bases from J, with 13 bases between. The CDR3 loop spans 15 amino acids. CDR1 is LGHDT and CDR2 is YNNKEL in the germline V gene (reference sequence). The CDR3 reads CASSQAASSNTEAFF. For the CDR3, the DNA is TGTGCCAGCAGCCAGGCGGCCTCTTCAAACACTGAAGCTTTCTTT.

The rearrangement links TRBV6-1 to TRBJ2-7; TRBD1 is a possible D gene (6 bases). V shed 8 bases and J shed 2 bases, with 22 bases lying between them. The CDR3 is 16 residues long. CDR1 and CDR2 (germline): MNHNS, SASEGT. CDR3 residues: CASPGEGTGNTYEQYF. The DNA for the CDR3 is TGTGCCAGCCCCGGTGAGGGCACAGGGAACACCTACGAGCAGTACTTC.

The V call is TRBV4-3, the J call TRBJ1-1; D is undetermined. The CDR3 sequence is 13 residues long. The V gene lost 1 base and the J gene lost 3 bases, with 6 bases spanning the gap. Germline V gene sequence: CDR1 LGHNA, CDR2 YSLEER. The CDR3 coding sequence is TGCGCCAGCAGCCAAGCTGTGCACACTGAAGCTTTCTTT. Amino acids: CASSQAVHTEAFF.

This clonotype occurred a few times. V is TRBV18 and J is TRBJ2-7; 7 nucleotides agree with TRBD2. The CDR3 has 14 residues. The junction had 6 bases not matched to a gene; V was cut back by 4 bases and J by 3 bases. CDR1 and CDR2 from the germline V gene are KGHSH and LQKENI. The CDR3 DNA is TGTGCCAGCTCACGGCGGGGGACCCTCTACGAGCAGTACTTC. As protein: CASSRRGTLYEQYF.